The rows below give T cell receptor beta chains drawn from one sample of a study of blood T cell repertoires in COVID-19. The data were produced by immunoSEQ multiplex PCR, yet TCRdb's version contains in-frame clones alone and is incomplete. The repertoire holds some 200,000 clones, about 86% seen once, with 3% to 4% in the top ten. Material: peripheral blood. The receptors were gathered from a man in his late teens or twenties with active or convalescent COVID-19. CDR3s include the opening cysteine and the closing phenylalanine or tryptophan. A D gene is named only where the DNA matches it firmly. Expanded clones get a size class; other rows say once, few or many, or leave the size out.

clone_size,v_call,j_call,d_call,cdr3_nt,cdr3_aa
once,TRBV12-3/TRBV12-4,TRBJ1-2,NA,TGTGCCAGCAGACTCGGACAGATTGGAGGCTACACCTTC,CASRLGQIGGYTF
NA,TRBV5-1,TRBJ2-7,TRBD2,TGCGCCAGCAGCTTGGGAGCGGGATTCGCCTACGAGCAGTACTTC,CASSLGAGFAYEQYF
NA,TRBV6-2/TRBV6-3,TRBJ2-7,TRBD2,TGTGCCAGCAGTTACGGACTAGTTTCCCCCTACGAGCAGTACTTC,CASSYGLVSPYEQYF
NA,TRBV5-1,TRBJ1-1,TRBD1,TGCGCCAGCAGTTACTCCGGGACAGGGGGTGAAGCTTTCTTT,CASSYSGTGGEAFF
few,TRBV5-8,TRBJ1-2,NA,TGTGCCAGCAGACGGGACACCCGGGACTACACCTTC,CASRRDTRDYTF
NA,TRBV7-2,TRBJ2-3,TRBD2,TGTGCCAGCAGCTCGACTAGCGGCCTTCAGGGAGATACGCAGTATTTT,CASSSTSGLQGDTQYF
few,TRBV5-1,TRBJ1-1,TRBD1,TGCGCCAGCAGCTTGGTCAGTGGGACAGGGGTTGAGGCTTTCTTT,CASSLVSGTGVEAFF
NA,TRBV28,TRBJ1-1,NA,TGTGCCAGCAGCGGCACTGAAGCTTTCTTT,CASSGTEAFF
NA,TRBV9,TRBJ2-3,TRBD2,TGTGCCAGCAGCGTAGGCTCCCTAGCGGGGGACGGAGATACGCAGTATTTT,CASSVGSLAGDGDTQYF
NA,TRBV19,TRBJ2-7,NA,TGTGCCAGTAGTATTCGGGTCGGAGTCTACGAGCAGTACTTC,CASSIRVGVYEQYF
NA,TRBV28,TRBJ1-1,NA,TGTGCCAGCAGTTTTGGCGGGAACACTGAAGCTTTCTTT,CASSFGGNTEAFF
NA,TRBV7-2,TRBJ2-1,TRBD2,TGTGCCAGCAGCGCGAGGCTAGCGGGAGGCCGAGGTGAGCAGTTCTTC,CASSARLAGGRGEQFF
once,TRBV18,TRBJ2-1,NA,TGTGCCAGCTCACCTTCCCAGGGTAATTACAATGAGCAGTTCTTC,CASSPSQGNYNEQFF
NA,TRBV5-1,TRBJ2-7,NA,TGCGCCAGCAGCCCTGACAGAGAGCAGTACTTC,CASSPDREQYF
NA,TRBV5-1,TRBJ1-6,NA,TGCGCCAGCAGCTTGTTTGGGGACTCTAATTCACCCCTCCACTTT,CASSLFGDSNSPLHF
few,TRBV28,TRBJ1-5,TRBD1,TGTGCCAGCAGTTCAGGACAGGTCAGGCAGCCCCAGCATTTT,CASSSGQVRQPQHF
NA,TRBV19,TRBJ2-2,TRBD2,TGTGCCAGTATTAACAGCGGGAGGGCAGGCACCGGGGAGCTGTTTTTT,CASINSGRAGTGELFF
NA,TRBV6-2/TRBV6-3,TRBJ2-3,TRBD2,TGTGCCAGCAGTTACGGAATGAGCGGGAGGTTCGGAGATACGCAGTATTTT,CASSYGMSGRFGDTQYF
NA,TRBV29-1,TRBJ1-2,NA,TGCAGCGTGACAGAAAACTATGGCTACACCTTC,CSVTENYGYTF
NA,TRBV12-5,TRBJ1-1,TRBD1,TGTGCTAGTGGTTTGCGACAGGGCGACACTGAAGCTTTCTTT,CASGLRQGDTEAFF
once,TRBV19,TRBJ2-5,TRBD2,TGTGCCAGTAGTATAGGGACTAGCGGGGAGGAGACCCAGTACTTC,CASSIGTSGEETQYF
NA,TRBV7-9,TRBJ1-1,TRBD1,TGTGCCAGCAGCTTAGGGGACAGGGCTGAAGCTTTCTTT,CASSLGDRAEAFF
few,TRBV10-3,TRBJ2-3,NA,TGTGCCATCAGTGATAGGGGCGGGACCGACACAGATACGCAGTATTTT,CAISDRGGTDTDTQYF
NA,TRBV9,TRBJ1-3,NA,TGTGCCAGCAGCGTAGGACAGAGCTCTGGAAACACCATATATTTT,CASSVGQSSGNTIYF
NA,TRBV24-1,TRBJ2-2,NA,TGTGCCACCAGTGTTCAGGGAGGAGGGGAGCTGTTTTTT,CATSVQGGGELFF
once,TRBV28,TRBJ1-6,NA,TGTGCCAGCAGTTTATCCTCCGGGGGGGATTCACCCCTCCACTTT,CASSLSSGGDSPLHF
NA,TRBV3-1/TRBV3-2,TRBJ2-2,TRBD1,TGTGCCAGCAGCCTACAGGGGGCGTCGCACGGGGAGCTGTTTTTT,CASSLQGASHGELFF
NA,TRBV2,TRBJ2-2,TRBD1,TGTGCCAGCAGTGATTCCCGGGACAGGCAAGGTACCGGGGAGCTGTTTTTT,CASSDSRDRQGTGELFF
once,TRBV19,TRBJ2-2,NA,TGTGCCAGTAGTACAGGTCTGAACACCGGGGAGCTGTTTTTT,CASSTGLNTGELFF
NA,TRBV14,TRBJ2-2,NA,TGTGCCAGCAGCCAAGATTCGGTATACGGGGAGCTGTTTTTT,CASSQDSVYGELFF
NA,TRBV19,TRBJ1-4,NA,TGTGCCAGTAGTATAGTTCTCACAGCCGACCAAGAAAAACTGTTTTTT,CASSIVLTADQEKLFF
NA,TRBV18,TRBJ2-1,NA,TGTGCCAGCTCACCCGACACAGGTTTTGAGCAGTTCTTC,CASSPDTGFEQFF
NA,TRBV5-1,TRBJ2-1,TRBD2,TGCGCCAGTTCTAATCTTCGGGACTATGGTAATAATGAGCAGTTCTTC,CASSNLRDYGNNEQFF
NA,TRBV6-5,TRBJ1-5,NA,TGTGCCAGCACAGAGTCAGCGGTGGGGCCCCAGCATTTT,CASTESAVGPQHF
NA,TRBV5-1,TRBJ1-1,NA,TGCGCCAGCAGCTTTTTAGAATTCTTTTGGGGCGCTGAAGCTTTCTTT,CASSFLEFFWGAEAFF
NA,TRBV19,TRBJ2-1,TRBD2,TGTGCCAGCTCCGGGACTAGCGGGAGAAGGGATGAGCAGTTCTTC,CASSGTSGRRDEQFF
NA,TRBV10-3,TRBJ2-1,TRBD2,TGTGCCATCAGTGACCATACTAGCGGGAGGCCTCTCTCCTACAATGAGCAGTTCTTC,CAISDHTSGRPLSYNEQFF
NA,TRBV5-3,TRBJ2-7,TRBD1,TGTGCCAGAAGCTTGGGACAGGGGAATCGGTACGAGCAGTACTTC,CARSLGQGNRYEQYF
NA,TRBV7-2,TRBJ2-2,TRBD1,TGTGCCAGCAGCGGCTGGGCAGGGGGCACCGGGGAGCTGTTTTTT,CASSGWAGGTGELFF
NA,TRBV10-2,TRBJ1-6,TRBD1,TGCGCCAGCGGATCAACAGGGGATTCACCCCTCCACTTT,CASGSTGDSPLHF
NA,TRBV5-1,TRBJ1-1,NA,TGCGCCAGCAGCTTGGATTCCAGGGTTGTCACTGAAGCTTTCTTT,CASSLDSRVVTEAFF
NA,TRBV6-1,TRBJ2-3,TRBD2,TGTGCCAGCAGTGAAGCCGTACTAGCGAGCACAGATACGCAGTATTTT,CASSEAVLASTDTQYF
NA,TRBV5-1,TRBJ2-1,NA,TGCGCCAGCAGCTCCGGGGACATGAGCTCCTACAATGAGCAGTTCTTC,CASSSGDMSSYNEQFF
NA,TRBV18,TRBJ1-6,NA,TGTGCCAGCTCCCTCACAGGGTTATCCTATAATTCACCCCTCCACTTT,CASSLTGLSYNSPLHF
NA,TRBV24-1,TRBJ1-5,NA,TGTGCCACCAGTGATTTTCGCGTTCGTCAGCCCCAGCATTTT,CATSDFRVRQPQHF
NA,TRBV5-1,TRBJ1-6,TRBD1,TGCGCCAGCAGCTCACAGGGGGTTGCACCCCTCCACTTT,CASSSQGVAPLHF
NA,TRBV19,TRBJ1-5,NA,TGTGCCAGTAGTATCGGGCAGGGTAGCAATCAGCCCCAGCATTTT,CASSIGQGSNQPQHF
NA,TRBV3-1/TRBV3-2,TRBJ2-3,TRBD2,TGTGCCAGCAGCCAAGAATGGGCGGGAGGTGCAGATACGCAGTATTTT,CASSQEWAGGADTQYF
NA,TRBV28,TRBJ1-1,NA,TGTGCCAGCAGTGAAACAACAGATGAAGCTTTCTTT,CASSETTDEAFF
NA,TRBV6-5,TRBJ1-2,TRBD1,TGTGCCAGCACCCGGACAGGGGGCATATATGGCTACACCTTC,CASTRTGGIYGYTF
once,TRBV2,TRBJ2-5,NA,TGTGCCAGCAAGAGGGAAGAGACCCAGTACTTC,CASKREETQYF
NA,TRBV2,TRBJ2-5,TRBD1,TGTGCCAGCAGCCAAGAACCGGGACAGCAAGAGACCCAGTACTTC,CASSQEPGQQETQYF